This section outlines one TCR beta chain sequence together with its context. Antigen specificity is unknown. Germline assignment: CDR1 SQVTM and CDR2 ANQGSEA. The CDR3 is 13 residues long. The V end was cut by 6 bases, the J end by 8 bases, with 19 bases between. Assay: immunoSEQ multiplex PCR; the TCRdb copy retains only in-frame clones and omits some. The table lists about 130,000 clones, roughly 90% of them singletons. This record belongs to a study of cytomegalovirus exposure and HLA in healthy donors. Study-level findings and limits: Reported performance of the classifier showed diagnosis of cytomegalovirus status with high specificity and sensitivity. There were 150 to 200 TCR beta chains listed as cytomegalovirus-associated.

The V gene is TRBV29-1, the J gene TRBJ1-1; weak D call: TRBD1 (6 bases). This clonotype was sampled from a man aged 30-40 years in good health and CMV-seronegative. The sample taken for sequencing was PBMCs. The CDR3 protein is CSVLPGAGTEAFF. The CDR3 nucleotides are TGCAGCGTACTCCCAGGGGCGGGCACCGAAGCTTTCTTT.